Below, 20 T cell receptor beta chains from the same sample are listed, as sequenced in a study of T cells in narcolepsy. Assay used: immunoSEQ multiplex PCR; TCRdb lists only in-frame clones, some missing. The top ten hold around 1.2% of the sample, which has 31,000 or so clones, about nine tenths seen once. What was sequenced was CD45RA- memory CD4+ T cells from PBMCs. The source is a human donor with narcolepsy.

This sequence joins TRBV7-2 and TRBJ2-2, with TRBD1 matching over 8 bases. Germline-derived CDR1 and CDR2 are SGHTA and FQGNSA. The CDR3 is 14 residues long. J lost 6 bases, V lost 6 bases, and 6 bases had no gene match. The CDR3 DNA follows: TGTGCCAGCAGGTCACAGGGGGGATCCGGGGAGCTGTTTTTT. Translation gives CASRSQGGSGELFF.

The CDR3: CSVAKTGSNEKLFF. The CDR3 DNA is TGCAGCGTGGCGAAGACAGGTAGTAATGAAAAACTGTTTTTT. This chain joins TRBV29-1 and TRBJ1-4; D possibly corresponds to TRBD1 (6 bases). V was cut by 6 bases and J by 4 bases, with 15 bases left in between. CDR3 length: 14 amino acids. Germline V gives CDR1 SQVTM, CDR2 ANQGSEA.

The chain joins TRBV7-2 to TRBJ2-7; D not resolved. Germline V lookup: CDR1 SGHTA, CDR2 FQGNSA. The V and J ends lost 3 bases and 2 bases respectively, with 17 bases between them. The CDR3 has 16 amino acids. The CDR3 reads CASSLGSTNPTYEQYF. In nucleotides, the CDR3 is TGTGCCAGCAGCTTGGGGTCCACAAACCCTACCTACGAGCAGTACTTC. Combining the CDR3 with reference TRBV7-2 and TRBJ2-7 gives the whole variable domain GAGVSQSPSNKVTEKGKDVELRCDPISGHTALYWYRQSLGQGLEFLIYFQGNSAPDKSGLPSDRFSAERTGGSVSTLTIQRTQQEDSAVYLCASSLGSTNPTYEQYFGPGTRLTVT.

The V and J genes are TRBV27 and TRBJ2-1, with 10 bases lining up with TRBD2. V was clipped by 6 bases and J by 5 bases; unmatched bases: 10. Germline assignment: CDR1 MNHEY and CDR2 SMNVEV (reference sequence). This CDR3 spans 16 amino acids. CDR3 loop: CASRADRTSGDNEQFF. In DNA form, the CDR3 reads TGTGCCAGCAGGGCGGACCGGACTAGCGGAGACAATGAGCAGTTCTTC.

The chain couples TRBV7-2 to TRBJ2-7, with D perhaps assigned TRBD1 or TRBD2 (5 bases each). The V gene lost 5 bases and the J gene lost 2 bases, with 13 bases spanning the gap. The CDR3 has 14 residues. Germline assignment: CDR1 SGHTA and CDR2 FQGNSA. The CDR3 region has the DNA TGTGCCAGCAGCCGGGACCGGCGAACCTACGAGCAGTACTTC. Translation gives CASSRDRRTYEQYF.

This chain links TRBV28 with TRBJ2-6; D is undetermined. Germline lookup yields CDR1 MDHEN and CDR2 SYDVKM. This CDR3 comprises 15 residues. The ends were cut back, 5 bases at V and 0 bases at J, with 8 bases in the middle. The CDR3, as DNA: TGTGCCAGCAGTACGGGCGGCTCTGGGGCCAACGTCCTGACTTTC. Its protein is CASSTGGSGANVLTF.

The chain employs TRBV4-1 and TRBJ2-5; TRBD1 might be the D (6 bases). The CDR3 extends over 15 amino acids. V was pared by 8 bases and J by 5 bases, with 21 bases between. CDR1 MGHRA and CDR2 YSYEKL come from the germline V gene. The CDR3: CASSRQATLGETQYF. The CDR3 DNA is TGCGCCAGCTCTAGACAGGCTACATTGGGGGAGACCCAGTACTTC.

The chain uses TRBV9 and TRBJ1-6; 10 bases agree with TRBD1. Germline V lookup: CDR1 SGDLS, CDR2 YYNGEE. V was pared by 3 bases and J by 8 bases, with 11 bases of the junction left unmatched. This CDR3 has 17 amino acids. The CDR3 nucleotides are TGTGCCAGCAGCGGTACCGGGACAGGGGTTACGGATTCACCCCTCCACTTT. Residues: CASSGTGTGVTDSPLHF.

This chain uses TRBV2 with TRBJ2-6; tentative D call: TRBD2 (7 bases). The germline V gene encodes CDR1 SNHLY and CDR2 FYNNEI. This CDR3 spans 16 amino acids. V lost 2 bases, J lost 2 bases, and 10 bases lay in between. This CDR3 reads CASSERGGAGANVLTF. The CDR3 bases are TGTGCCAGCAGTGAAAGGGGGGGGGCTGGGGCCAACGTCCTGACTTTC.

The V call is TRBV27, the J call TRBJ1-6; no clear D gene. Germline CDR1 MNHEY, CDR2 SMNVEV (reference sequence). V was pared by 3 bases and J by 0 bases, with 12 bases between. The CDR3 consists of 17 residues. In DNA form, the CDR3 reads TGTGCCAGCAGTTTGAATCGGGCCAGCTCCTATAATTCACCCCTCCACTTT. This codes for CASSLNRASSYNSPLHF.

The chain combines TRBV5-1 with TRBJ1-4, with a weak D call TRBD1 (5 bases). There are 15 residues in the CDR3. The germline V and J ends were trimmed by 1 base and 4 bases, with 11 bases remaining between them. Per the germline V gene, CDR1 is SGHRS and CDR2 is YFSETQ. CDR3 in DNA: TGCGCCAGCAGCTTGACGGGGCAGGTTAATGAAAAACTGTTTTTT. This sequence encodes CASSLTGQVNEKLFF.

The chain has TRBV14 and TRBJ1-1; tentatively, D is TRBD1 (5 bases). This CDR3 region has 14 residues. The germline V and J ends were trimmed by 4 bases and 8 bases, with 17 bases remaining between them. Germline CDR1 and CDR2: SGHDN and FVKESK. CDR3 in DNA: TGTGCCAGCAGCCGCTACGGGGCCTGGGGGGAAGCTTTCTTT. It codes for CASSRYGAWGEAFF.

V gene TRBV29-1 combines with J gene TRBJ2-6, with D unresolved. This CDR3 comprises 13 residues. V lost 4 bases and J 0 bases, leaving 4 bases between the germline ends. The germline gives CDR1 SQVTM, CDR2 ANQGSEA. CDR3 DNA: TGCAGCGTTGGAGTCTCTGGGGCCAACGTCCTGACTTTC. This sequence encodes CSVGVSGANVLTF.

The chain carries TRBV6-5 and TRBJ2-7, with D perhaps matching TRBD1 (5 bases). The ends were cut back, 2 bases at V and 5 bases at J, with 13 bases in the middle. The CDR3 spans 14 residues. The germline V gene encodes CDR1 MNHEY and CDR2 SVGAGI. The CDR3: CASSYRQGNHEQYF. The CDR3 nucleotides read TGTGCCAGCAGTTACCGGCAGGGTAACCACGAGCAGTACTTC.

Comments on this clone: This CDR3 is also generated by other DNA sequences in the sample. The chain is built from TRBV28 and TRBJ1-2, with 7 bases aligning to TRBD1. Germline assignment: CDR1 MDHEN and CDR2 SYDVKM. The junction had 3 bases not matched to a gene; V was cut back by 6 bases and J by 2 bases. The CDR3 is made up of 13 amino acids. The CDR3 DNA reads TGTGCCAGCAGCCTGACAGGGAACTATGGCTACACCTTC. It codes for CASSLTGNYGYTF.

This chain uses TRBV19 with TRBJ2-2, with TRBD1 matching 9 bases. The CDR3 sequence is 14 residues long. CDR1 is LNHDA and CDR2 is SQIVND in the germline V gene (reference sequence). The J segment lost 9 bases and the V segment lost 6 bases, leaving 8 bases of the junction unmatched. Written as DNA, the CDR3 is TGTGCCAGTAGCAAAGAAAACAGGGGGCGGGAGCTGTTTTTT. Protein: CASSKENRGRELFF.

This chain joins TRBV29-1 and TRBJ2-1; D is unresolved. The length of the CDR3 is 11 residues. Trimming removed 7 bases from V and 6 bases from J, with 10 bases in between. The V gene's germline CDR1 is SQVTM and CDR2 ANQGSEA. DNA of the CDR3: TGCAGCGAGAGACTCCTCAATGAGCAGTTCTTC. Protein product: CSERLLNEQFF.

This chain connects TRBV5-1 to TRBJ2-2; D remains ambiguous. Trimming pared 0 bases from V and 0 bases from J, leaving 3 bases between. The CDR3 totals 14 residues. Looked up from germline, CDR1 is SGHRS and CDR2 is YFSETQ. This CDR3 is CASSLDANTGELFF. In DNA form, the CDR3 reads TGCGCCAGCAGCTTGGACGCGAACACCGGGGAGCTGTTTTTT.

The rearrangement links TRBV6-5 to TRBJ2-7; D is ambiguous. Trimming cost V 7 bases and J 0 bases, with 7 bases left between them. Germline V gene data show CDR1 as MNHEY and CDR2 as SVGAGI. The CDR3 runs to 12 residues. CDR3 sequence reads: CASMSSSYEQYF. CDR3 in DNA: TGTGCCAGCATGTCCAGCTCCTACGAGCAGTACTTC.

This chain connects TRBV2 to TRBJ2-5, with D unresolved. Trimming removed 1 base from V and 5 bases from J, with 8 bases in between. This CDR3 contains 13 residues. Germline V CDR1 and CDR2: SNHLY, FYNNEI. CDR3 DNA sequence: TGTGCCAGCAGTGAAGGGGGATGGGAGACCCAGTACTTC. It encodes CASSEGGWETQYF.